This T cell receptor (beta chain) was captured by sequencing in a study of CD8+CD57+ T cells in acquired aplastic anemia. Study summary: Sorted CD4+ plus CD8+ cells gave DNA averaging around 3 ug.

V lost 2 bases, J lost 9 bases, and 8 bases lay in between. The CDR3 has 12 residues. Germline V lookup: CDR1 SGHAT, CDR2 FQNNGV. Genomic DNA constituted the template upon which TCR beta VDJ and CDR3 profiling was performed. TCRdb processed the reads anew with MiXCR; each CDR3 protein has one entry. The top ten hold less than 25% of the sample, which has over 35,000 distinct CDR3 sequences, roughly two thirds seen once. The specimen sequenced was sorted CD4+, CD8+, or CD8+CD57+ T cells (not recorded which) from PBMCs. This TCR came from a human donor in good health, serving as a control. The chain combines TRBV11-2 with TRBJ2-4; D gene unclear. Here the CDR3 reads CASSLMQGIQYF. The CDR3 coding sequence is TGTGCCAGCAGCTTAATGCAAGGCATTCAGTACTTC.